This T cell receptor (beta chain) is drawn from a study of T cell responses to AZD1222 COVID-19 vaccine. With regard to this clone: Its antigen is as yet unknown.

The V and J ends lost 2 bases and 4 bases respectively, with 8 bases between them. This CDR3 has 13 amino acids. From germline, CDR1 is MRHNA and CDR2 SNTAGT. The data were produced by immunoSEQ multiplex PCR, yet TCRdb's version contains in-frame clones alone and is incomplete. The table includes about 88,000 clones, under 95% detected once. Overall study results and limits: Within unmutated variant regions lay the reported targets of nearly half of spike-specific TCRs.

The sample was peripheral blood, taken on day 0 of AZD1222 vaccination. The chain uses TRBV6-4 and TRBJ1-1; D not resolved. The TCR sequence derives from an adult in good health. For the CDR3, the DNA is TGTGCCAGCAGTGACATGAGTGGCACTGAAGCTTTCTTT. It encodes CASSDMSGTEAFF.